The 12 T cell receptor beta chains below come from one sample, sequenced in a study of response to subunit inactivated influenza vaccine. TCRdb re-derived calls from the RT-PCR reads in MiXCR, one entry per CDR3 protein. This table holds 600,000 to 850,000 distinct CDR3 sequences, 11% to 15% found once. The sequencing used PBMCs from blood, collected around 14 days before vaccination. These receptor sequences come from a man in his fifties who received an inactivated influenza vaccine.

The chain has TRBV15 and TRBJ2-3, with 9 bases fitting TRBD2. Germline V gene data show CDR1 as LNHNV and CDR2 as YYDKDF (reference sequence). After removal of 4 bases from V and 3 bases from J, the junction contained 11 bases not matched to a gene. CDR3 length: 17 residues. Here the CDR3 DNA reads TGTGCCACCAGCAAAGAGGCCCGGCTAGCGGGAACAGATACGCAGTATTTT. It specifies CATSKEARLAGTDTQYF.

The chain has TRBV11-1 and TRBJ2-1; 8 bases agree with TRBD2. Germline V gene data show CDR1 as SGHAT and CDR2 as FQDESV (reference sequence). V gave up 3 bases and J gave up 5 bases; unmatched junction bases: 6. This CDR3 region has 15 residues. The CDR3 DNA reads TGTGCCAGCAGCTTTTCGCCGGGACTAGACAATGAGCAGTTCTTC. It yields the protein CASSFSPGLDNEQFF.

This clonotype was seen more than once but under ten times. V and J are TRBV20-1 and TRBJ2-2; TRBD2 matches at 9 bases. The germline V gene has CDR1 DFQATT and CDR2 SNEGSKA (reference sequence). This CDR3 has 17 amino acids. V was clipped by 3 bases and J by 3 bases; unmatched bases: 11. The CDR3 DNA reads TGCAGTGCTAGGGGCTCTTCCGCGGGGGGGCACACCGGGGAGCTGTTTTTT. It specifies CSARGSSAGGHTGELFF.

As DNA, the CDR3 is TGTGCCAGCAGCTTCGGGACAGGGGCCCATGAGCAGTTCTTC. It translates to CASSFGTGAHEQFF. V usage is TRBV11-2 and J usage is TRBJ2-1; 10 nucleotides agree with TRBD1. Germline CDR1 reads SGHAT; CDR2 reads FQNNGV. The junction had 4 bases not matched to a gene; V was cut back by 3 bases and J by 8 bases. There are 14 residues in the CDR3. The variable domain in full, completed from reference TRBV11-2 and TRBJ2-1, reads EAGVAQSPRYKIIEKRQSVAFWCNPISGHATLYWYQQILGQGPKLLIQFQNNGVVDDSQLPKDRFSAERLKGVDSTLKIQPAKLEDSAVYLCASSFGTGAHEQFFGPGTRLTVL.

The chain combines TRBV5-1 with TRBJ2-6, with D unresolved. CDR3 size: 13 residues. V was pared by 7 bases and J by 2 bases, with 7 bases between. Germline V gives CDR1 SGHRS, CDR2 YFSETQ. In nucleotides, the CDR3 is TGCGCCAGCTATGATCCTGGGGCCAACGTCCTGACTTTC. The encoded protein is CASYDPGANVLTF.

This clonotype showed up just a few times. The chain combines TRBV7-2 with TRBJ1-1, with unresolved D. The CDR3 runs to 14 residues. Germline loops: CDR1 SGHTA, CDR2 FQGNSA. V was clipped by 2 bases and J by 4 bases, with 11 bases between them. Written as DNA, the CDR3 is TGTGCCAGCAGCTTATTGGGGTTTGGCACTGAAGCTTTCTTT. Translated, it gives CASSLLGFGTEAFF.

The rearrangement joins TRBV7-2 to TRBJ2-3, with a tentative D call TRBD2 (5 bases). The V end was cut by 4 bases, the J end by 6 bases, with 17 bases between. Germline-derived CDR1 and CDR2 are SGHTA and FQGNSA. The CDR3 length is 15 residues. This chain's CDR3 is CASSSQVVRGDTQYF. CDR3 DNA: TGTGCCAGCAGCTCCCAGGTCGTTCGGGGTGATACGCAGTATTTT. The full variable domain, completed using reference TRBV7-2 and TRBJ2-3, is GAGVSQSPSNKVTEKGKDVELRCDPISGHTALYWYRQSLGQGLEFLIYFQGNSAPDKSGLPSDRFSAERTGGSVSTLTIQRTQQEDSAVYLCASSSQVVRGDTQYFGPGTRLTVL.

This rearrangement joins TRBV5-1 to TRBJ2-4; D gene uncertain. The CDR3 contains 12 residues. Germline V gives CDR1 SGHRS, CDR2 YFSETQ. V was pared by 4 bases and J by 5 bases, with 7 bases between. CDR3 coding DNA: TGCGCCAGCAGCGGAGAGGAAAACATTCAGTACTTC. Its translation is CASSGEENIQYF.

This clonotype was seen a few times. This chain links TRBV2 with TRBJ1-4; the D gene is possibly TRBD1 (5 bases). Trimming pared 8 bases from V and 7 bases from J, leaving 17 bases between. Germline V CDR1 and CDR2: SNHLY, FYNNEI. The CDR3 loop spans 14 amino acids. In nucleotides, the CDR3 is TGTGCCAGCTCGTCCGGGGCCCAGGGTGAAAAACTGTTTTTT. Its translation: CASSSGAQGEKLFF.

V is TRBV7-2 and J is TRBJ2-1, with 14 bases fitting TRBD2. CDR1 is SGHTA, CDR2 FQGNSA, per germline. Trimming at V came to 5 bases and at J to 5 bases, leaving 8 bases not matched to a gene. The CDR3 runs to 17 residues. The CDR3 protein is CASSPGTSGGPNNEQFF. The CDR3 bases are TGTGCCAGCAGCCCGGGGACTAGCGGGGGCCCAAACAATGAGCAGTTCTTC.

The chain carries TRBV15 and TRBJ1-3, with TRBD1 as a possible D gene (6 bases). Germline V gene lookup returns CDR1 LNHNV and CDR2 YYDKDF (reference sequence). The CDR3 length is 16 residues. Trimming pared 0 bases from V and 2 bases from J, leaving 11 bases between. This chain's CDR3 is CATSRDRGATGNTIYF. The CDR3 coding sequence is TGTGCCACCAGCAGAGATCGGGGGGCGACTGGAAACACCATATATTTT.

The chain combines TRBV28 with TRBJ1-5; D not resolved. Between the trimmed V and J ends, which lost 4 bases and 4 bases, there was a span of 17 bases. The V gene's germline CDR1 is MDHEN and CDR2 SYDVKM. This CDR3 comprises 16 residues. CDR3 protein: CASSYQPSRLNQPQHF. CDR3 coding DNA: TGTGCCAGCAGTTACCAACCCAGCAGGCTAAATCAGCCCCAGCATTTT.